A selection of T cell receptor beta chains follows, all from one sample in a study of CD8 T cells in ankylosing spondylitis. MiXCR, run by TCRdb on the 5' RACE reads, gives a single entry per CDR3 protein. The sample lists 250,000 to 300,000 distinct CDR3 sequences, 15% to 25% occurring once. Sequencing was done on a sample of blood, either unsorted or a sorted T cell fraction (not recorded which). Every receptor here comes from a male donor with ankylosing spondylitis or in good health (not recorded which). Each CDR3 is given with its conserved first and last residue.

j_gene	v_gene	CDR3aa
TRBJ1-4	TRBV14	CASSPNRAANEKLFF
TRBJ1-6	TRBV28	CASSLLHMSRDSPLHF
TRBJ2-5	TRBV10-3	CAIGSEKYQETQYF
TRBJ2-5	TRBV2	CASSEAGLAAETQYF
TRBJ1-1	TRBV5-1	CASSSTESTEAFF
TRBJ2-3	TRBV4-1	CASSQLAITDTQYF
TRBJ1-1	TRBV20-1	CSARESLWGKDTEAFF
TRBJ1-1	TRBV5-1	CASSPTGFGEAFF
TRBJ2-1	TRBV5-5	CASSGKGLAGAHEQFF
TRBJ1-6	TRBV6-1	CASRSPGQGGSPLHF
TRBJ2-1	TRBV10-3	CAISESTGEQFF
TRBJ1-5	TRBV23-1	CAIPGRFNQPQHF
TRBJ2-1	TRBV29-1	CSIGQGSYNEQFF
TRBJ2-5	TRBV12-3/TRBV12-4	CASSFKGRVQETQYF
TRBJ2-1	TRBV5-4	CASRTGSMPDEQFF
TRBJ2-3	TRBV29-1	CSVAGTSGGGTDTQYF
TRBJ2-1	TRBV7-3	CASSLIGGRTQKNYNEQFF
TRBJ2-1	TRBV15	CATSRDRGLMNEQFF
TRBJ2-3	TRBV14	CASSQVGSQQYF
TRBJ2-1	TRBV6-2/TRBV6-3	CATTTMGTRTAGAAGRYNEQFF
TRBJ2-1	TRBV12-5	CASGLVLQRELYNEQFF
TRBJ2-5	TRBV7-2	CASSRMSQETQYF
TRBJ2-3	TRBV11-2	CASSLGTATTDTQYF
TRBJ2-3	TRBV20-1	CSPGLAITDTQYF
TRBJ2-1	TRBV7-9	CASSLGPPGSYNEQFF
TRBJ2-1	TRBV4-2	CASSQGLAGAFEQFF
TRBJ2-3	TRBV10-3	CAIMRALAGFSDTQYF
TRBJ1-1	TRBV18	CASSPDIIRRTEAFF
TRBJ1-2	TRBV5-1	CASSLEPQGPYTF
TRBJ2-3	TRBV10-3	CAISGDRGLGDTQYF
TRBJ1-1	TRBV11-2	CASSLVQAMNTEAFF
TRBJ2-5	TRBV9	CASSVGQSQETQYF
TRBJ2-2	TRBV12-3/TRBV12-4	CASSKGGPGTGELFF
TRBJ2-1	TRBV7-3	CASSGTSGGYNEQFF
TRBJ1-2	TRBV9	CASSVGDQTHGYTF
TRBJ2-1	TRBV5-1	CASSLSFNEQFF
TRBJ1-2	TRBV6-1	CASGTSGRSNYGYTF
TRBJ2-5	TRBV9	CASSVRFDDRGRGETQYF
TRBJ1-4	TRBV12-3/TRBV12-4	CASSPPAGDWEKLFF
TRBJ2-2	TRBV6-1	CASRPSGTHSGELFF
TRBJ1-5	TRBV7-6	CASSKTARQPQHF
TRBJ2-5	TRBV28	CASSNSGSPKETQYF
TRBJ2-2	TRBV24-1	CATSDPGTGGFVGELFF
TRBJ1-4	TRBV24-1	CATPSARLKVVGVGEKLFF
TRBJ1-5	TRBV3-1	CASSQSSGRYNQPQHF
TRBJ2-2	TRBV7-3	CASGVGRPTGELFF
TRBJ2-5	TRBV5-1	CASSNSGEETQYF
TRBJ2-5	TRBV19	CASSWSDSLNPQETQYF
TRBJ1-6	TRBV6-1	CASSPGGPGNSPLHF
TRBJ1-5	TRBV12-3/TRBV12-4	CASSLMGPSNQPQHF
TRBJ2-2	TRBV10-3	CAISPPVGQQNTGELFF
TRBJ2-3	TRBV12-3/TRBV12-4	CASGYRAPDTQYF
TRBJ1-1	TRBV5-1	CASSLGTGVANTEAFF
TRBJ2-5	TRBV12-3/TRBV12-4	CASSLGAGTQYF
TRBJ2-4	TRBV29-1	CSGVGTGQNIQYF
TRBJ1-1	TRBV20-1	CSARRQSLTTEAFF
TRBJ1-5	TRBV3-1	CASSQSDRSNQPQHF
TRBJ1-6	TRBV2	CAIMGEGLPSNSPLHF
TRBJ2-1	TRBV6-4	CASSDSAASYNEQFF